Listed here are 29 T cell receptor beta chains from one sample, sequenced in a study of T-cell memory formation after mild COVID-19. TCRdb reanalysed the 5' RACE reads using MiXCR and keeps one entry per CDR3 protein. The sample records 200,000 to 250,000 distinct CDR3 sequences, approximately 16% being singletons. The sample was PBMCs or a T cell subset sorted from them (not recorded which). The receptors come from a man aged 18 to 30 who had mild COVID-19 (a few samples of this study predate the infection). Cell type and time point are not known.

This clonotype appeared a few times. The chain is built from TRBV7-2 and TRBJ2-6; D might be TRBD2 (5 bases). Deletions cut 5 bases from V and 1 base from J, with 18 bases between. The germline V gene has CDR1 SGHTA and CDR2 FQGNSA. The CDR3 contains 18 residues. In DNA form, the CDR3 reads TGTGCCAGCAGCCCATCGGGTCGTCGGGGTTCTGGGGCCAACGTCCTGACTTTC. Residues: CASSPSGRRGSGANVLTF.

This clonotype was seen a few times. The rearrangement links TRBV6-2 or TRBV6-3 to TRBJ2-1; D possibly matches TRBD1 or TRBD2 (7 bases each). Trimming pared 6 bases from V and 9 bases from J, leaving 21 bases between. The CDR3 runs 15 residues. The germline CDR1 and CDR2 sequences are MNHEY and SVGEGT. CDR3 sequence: CASRPPTGRVSEQFF. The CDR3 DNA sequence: TGTGCCAGCAGACCCCCGACAGGGAGGGTTAGTGAGCAGTTCTTC.

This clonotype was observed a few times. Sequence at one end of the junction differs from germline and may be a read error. CDR3 region: CASSRDRQFF. DNA for the CDR3: TGTGCCAGCAGCCGTGACAGGCAATTCTTC. The chain links TRBV12-3 or TRBV12-4 to TRBJ1-2; D is possibly TRBD1 (6 bases). The CDR3 consists of 10 residues.

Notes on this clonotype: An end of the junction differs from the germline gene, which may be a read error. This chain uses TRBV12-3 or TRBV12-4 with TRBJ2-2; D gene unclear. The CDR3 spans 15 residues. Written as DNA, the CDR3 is TGTGCCAGAAGTTTCAATGGGGTGGGAACCGGGGAGCTGTTTTTT. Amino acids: CARSFNGVGTGELFF.

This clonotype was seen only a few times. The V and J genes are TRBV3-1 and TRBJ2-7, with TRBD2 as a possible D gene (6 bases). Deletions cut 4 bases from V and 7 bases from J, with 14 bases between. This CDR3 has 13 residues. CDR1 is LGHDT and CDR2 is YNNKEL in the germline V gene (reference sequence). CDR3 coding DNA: TGTGCCAGCAGCCTTCATGTCGGACTAGAGCAGTACTTC. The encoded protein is CASSLHVGLEQYF.

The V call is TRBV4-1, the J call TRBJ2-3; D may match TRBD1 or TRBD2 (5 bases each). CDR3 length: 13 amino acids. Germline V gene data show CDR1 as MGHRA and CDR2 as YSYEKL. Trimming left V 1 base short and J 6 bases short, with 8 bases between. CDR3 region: CASSQAGQDTQYF. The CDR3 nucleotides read TGCGCCAGCAGCCAAGCGGGGCAGGATACGCAGTATTTT.

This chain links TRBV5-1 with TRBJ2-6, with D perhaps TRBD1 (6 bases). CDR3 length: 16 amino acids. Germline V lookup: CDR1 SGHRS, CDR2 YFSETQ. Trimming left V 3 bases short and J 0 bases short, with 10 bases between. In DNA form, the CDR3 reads TGCGCCAGCAGCTATACAGGGTCCTCTGGGGCCAACGTCCTGACTTTC. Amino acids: CASSYTGSSGANVLTF.

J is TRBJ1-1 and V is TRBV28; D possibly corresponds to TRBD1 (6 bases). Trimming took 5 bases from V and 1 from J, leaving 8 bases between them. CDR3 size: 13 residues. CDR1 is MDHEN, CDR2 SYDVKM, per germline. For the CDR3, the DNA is TGTGCCAGCAGTGGACAGCAGAACACTGAAGCTTTCTTT. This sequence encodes CASSGQQNTEAFF.

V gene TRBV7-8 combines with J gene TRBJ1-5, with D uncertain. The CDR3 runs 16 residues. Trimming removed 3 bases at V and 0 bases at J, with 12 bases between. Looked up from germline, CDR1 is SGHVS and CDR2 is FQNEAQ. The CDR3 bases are TGTGCCAGCAGCTTTCGACCGCACGATAGCAATCAGCCCCAGCATTTT. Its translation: CASSFRPHDSNQPQHF.

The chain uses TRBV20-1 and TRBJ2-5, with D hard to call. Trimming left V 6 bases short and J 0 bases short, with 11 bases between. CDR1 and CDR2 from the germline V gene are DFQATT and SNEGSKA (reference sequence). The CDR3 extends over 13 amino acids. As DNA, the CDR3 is TGCAGTGCGCTTAGCTCCAACCAAGAGACCCAGTACTTC. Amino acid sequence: CSALSSNQETQYF.

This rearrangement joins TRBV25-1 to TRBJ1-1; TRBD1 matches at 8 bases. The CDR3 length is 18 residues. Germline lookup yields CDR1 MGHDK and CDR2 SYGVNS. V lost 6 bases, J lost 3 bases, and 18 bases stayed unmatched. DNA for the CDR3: TGTGCCAGCAGAGACAGCGGGACAGGTCCTGCCCTCTACACTGAAGCTTTCTTT. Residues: CASRDSGTGPALYTEAFF.

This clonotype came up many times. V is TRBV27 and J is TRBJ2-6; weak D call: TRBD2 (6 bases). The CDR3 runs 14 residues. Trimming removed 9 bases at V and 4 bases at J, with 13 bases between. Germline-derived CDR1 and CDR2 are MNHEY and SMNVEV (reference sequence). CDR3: CASRSEGGANVLTF. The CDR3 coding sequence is TGTGCCAGTCGATCGGAGGGAGGGGCCAACGTCCTGACTTTC. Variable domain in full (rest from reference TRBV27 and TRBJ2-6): EAQVTQNPRYLITVTGKKLTVTCSQNMNHEYMSWYRQDPGLGLRQIYYSMNVEVTDKGDVPEGYKVSRKEKRNFPLILESPSPNQTSLYFCASRSEGGANVLTFGAGSRLTVL.

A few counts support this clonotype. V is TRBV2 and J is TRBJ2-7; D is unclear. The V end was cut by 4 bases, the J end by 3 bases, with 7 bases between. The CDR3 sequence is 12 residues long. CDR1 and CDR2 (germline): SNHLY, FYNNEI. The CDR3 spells CASSASGYEQYF. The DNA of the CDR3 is TGTGCCAGCAGTGCCTCGGGCTACGAGCAGTACTTC.

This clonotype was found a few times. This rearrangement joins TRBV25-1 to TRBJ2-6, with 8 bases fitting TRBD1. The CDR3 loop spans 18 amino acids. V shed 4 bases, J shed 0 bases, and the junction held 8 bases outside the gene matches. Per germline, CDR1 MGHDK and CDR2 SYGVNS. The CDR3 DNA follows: TGTGCCAGCAGTGTGGACAGGGTTGGAACCTCTGGGGCCAACGTCCTGACTTTC. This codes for CASSVDRVGTSGANVLTF. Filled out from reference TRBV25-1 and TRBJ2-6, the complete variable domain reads EADIYQTPRYLVIGTGKKITLECSQTMGHDKMYWYQQDPGMELHLIHYSYGVNSTEKGDLSSESTVSRIRTEHFPLTLESARPSHTSQYLCASSVDRVGTSGANVLTFGAGSRLTVL.

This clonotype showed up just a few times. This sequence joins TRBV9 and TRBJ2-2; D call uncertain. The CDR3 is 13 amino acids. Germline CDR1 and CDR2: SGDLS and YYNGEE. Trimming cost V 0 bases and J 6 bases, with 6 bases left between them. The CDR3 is CASSVVHAGELFF. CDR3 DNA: TGTGCCAGCAGCGTAGTTCATGCCGGGGAGCTGTTTTTT.

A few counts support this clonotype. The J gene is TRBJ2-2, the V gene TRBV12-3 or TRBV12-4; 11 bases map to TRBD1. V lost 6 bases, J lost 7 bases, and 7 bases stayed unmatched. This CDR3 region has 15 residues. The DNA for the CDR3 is TGTGCCAGCAGACGAGGACAGGGGGCCGGCGGGGAGCTGTTTTTT. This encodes CASRRGQGAGGELFF.

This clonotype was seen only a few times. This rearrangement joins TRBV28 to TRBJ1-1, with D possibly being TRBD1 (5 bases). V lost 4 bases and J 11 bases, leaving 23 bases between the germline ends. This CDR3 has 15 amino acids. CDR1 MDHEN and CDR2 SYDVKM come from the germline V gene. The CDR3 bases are TGTGCCAGCAGTTCCGGGGACGCGGGCAGGTGGTGGGCTTTCTTT. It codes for CASSSGDAGRWWAFF.

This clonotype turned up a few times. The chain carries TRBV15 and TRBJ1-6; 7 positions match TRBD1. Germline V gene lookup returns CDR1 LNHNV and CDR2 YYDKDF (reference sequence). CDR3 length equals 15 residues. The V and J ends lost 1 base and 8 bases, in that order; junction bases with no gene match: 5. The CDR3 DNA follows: TGTGCCACCAGCAGAGGACAGGGCTTAGATTCACCCCTCCACTTT. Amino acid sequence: CATSRGQGLDSPLHF.

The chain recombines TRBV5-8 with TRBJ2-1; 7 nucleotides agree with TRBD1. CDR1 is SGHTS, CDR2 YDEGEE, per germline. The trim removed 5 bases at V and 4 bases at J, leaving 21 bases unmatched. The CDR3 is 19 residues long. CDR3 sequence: CASSKLRDSRKINYNEQFF. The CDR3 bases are TGTGCCAGCAGTAAACTCCGGGACAGCCGGAAAATCAATTACAATGAGCAGTTCTTC.

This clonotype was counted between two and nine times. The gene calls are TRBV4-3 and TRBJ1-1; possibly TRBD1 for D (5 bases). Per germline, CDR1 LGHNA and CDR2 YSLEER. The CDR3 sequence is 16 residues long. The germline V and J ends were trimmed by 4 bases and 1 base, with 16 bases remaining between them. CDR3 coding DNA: TGCGCCAGCAGCCGGGGGGTGCACAGCGAGAACACTGAAGCTTTCTTT. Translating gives CASSRGVHSENTEAFF.

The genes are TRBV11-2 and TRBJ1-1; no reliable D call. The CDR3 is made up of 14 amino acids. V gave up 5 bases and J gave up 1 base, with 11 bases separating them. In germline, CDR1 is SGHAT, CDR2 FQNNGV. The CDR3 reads CASSRILPNTEAFF. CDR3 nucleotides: TGTGCCAGCAGCCGTATCCTCCCGAACACTGAAGCTTTCTTT.

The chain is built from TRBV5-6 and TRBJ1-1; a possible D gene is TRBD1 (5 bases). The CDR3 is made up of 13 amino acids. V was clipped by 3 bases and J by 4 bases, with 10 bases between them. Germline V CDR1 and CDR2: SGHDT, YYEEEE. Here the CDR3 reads CASSWGKGTEAFF. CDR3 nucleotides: TGTGCCAGCAGCTGGGGGAAGGGCACTGAAGCTTTCTTT.

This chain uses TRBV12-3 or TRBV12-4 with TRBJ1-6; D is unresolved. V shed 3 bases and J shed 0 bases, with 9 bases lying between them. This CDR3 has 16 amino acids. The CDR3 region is CASSFFGSSYNSPLHF. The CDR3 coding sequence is TGTGCCAGCAGTTTTTTCGGGAGCTCCTATAATTCACCCCTCCACTTT.

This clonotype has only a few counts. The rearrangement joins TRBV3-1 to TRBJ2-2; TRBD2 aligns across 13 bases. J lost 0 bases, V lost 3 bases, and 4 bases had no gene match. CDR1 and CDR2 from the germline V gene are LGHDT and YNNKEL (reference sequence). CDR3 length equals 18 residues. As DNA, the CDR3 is TGTGCCAGCAGCCATCTACTAGCGGGGGGGACGAACACCGGGGAGCTGTTTTTT. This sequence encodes CASSHLLAGGTNTGELFF.

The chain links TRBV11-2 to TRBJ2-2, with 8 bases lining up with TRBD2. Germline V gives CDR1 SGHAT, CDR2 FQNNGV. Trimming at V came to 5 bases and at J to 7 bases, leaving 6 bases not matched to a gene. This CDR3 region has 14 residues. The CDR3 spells CASSPGGAVGELFF. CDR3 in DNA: TGTGCCAGCAGCCCCGGGGGGGCCGTCGGGGAGCTGTTTTTT.

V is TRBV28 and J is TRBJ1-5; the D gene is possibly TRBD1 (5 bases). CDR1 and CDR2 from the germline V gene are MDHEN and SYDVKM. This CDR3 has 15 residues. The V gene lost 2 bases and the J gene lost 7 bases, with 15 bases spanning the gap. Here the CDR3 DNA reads TGTGCCAGCAGTTTAGTAGGGGCATACGTGCAGCCCCAGCATTTT. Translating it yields CASSLVGAYVQPQHF. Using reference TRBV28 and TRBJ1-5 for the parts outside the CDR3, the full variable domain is DVKVTQSSRYLVKRTGEKVFLECVQDMDHENMFWYRQDPGLGLRLIYFSYDVKMKEKGDIPEGYSVSREKKERFSLILESASTNQTSMYLCASSLVGAYVQPQHFGDGTRLSIL.

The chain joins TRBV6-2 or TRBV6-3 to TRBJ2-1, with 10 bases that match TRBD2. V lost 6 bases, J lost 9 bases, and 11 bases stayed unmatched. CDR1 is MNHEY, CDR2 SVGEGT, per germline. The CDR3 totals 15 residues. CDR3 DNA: TGTGCCAGCAGAATAGCGGGGGGCCGACAAGGTGAGCAGTTCTTC. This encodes CASRIAGGRQGEQFF.

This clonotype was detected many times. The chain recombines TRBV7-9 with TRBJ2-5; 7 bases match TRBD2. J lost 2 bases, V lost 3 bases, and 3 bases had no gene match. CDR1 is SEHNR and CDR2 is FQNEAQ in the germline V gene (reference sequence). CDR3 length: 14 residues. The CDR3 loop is CASSFGGGQETQYF. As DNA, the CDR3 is TGTGCCAGCAGCTTCGGCGGGGGACAAGAGACCCAGTACTTC. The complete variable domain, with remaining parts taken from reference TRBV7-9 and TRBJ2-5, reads DTGVSQNPRHKITKRGQNVTFRCDPISEHNRLYWYRQTLGQGPEFLTYFQNEAQLEKSRLLSDRFSAERPKGSFSTLEIQRTEQGDSAMYLCASSFGGGQETQYFGPGTRLLVL.

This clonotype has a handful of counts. CDR3 sequence (DNA): TGCGCCAGCAGCTTGGTTTGGGGTTCAACTAATGAAAAACTGTTTTTT. Its protein product is CASSLVWGSTNEKLFF. The J gene is TRBJ1-4, the V gene TRBV5-1; D not certain. Trimming stripped 0 bases from V and 0 bases from J, with 9 bases between. The CDR3 is 16 residues long. Germline CDR1 is SGHRS and CDR2 is YFSETQ.